The rows below give T cell receptor beta chains drawn from one sample of a study of OX40 agonist ivuxolimab in advanced cancers. Sequencing used immunoSEQ multiplex PCR; TCRdb keeps in-frame clones, though not all of them. The table records tens of thousands of clones, roughly 90% of them present only once. Sequences were derived from CD4+ or CD8+ T cells sorted from blood, sampled in a trial of the OX40 agonist ivuxolimab. These receptors all stem from an adult with an advanced solid tumor such as melanoma, head and neck, liver or kidney cancer. Both conserved end residues are part of each CDR3. D genes are given only for firm matches. Part of the rows lack a size; the others show once, few, many or a class for expanded clones.

TRBJ2-2	TRBV13	-	-	TGTGCCAGCAGCCCACCCCTTGACACCGGGGAGCTGTTTTTT	CASSPPLDTGELFF
TRBJ1-5	TRBV4-3	-	-	TGCGCCAGCAGCCAAGATAGGTTGGGGAATCAGCCCCAGCATTTT	CASSQDRLGNQPQHF
TRBJ1-5	TRBV4-2	TRBD1	-	TGTGCCAGCAGCCAAGTTCAGGGGGACAACCAGCCCCAGCATTTT	CASSQVQGDNQPQHF
TRBJ2-3	TRBV30	TRBD2	-	TGTGCCTGGGGACTAGCGGGGGGCCATGGGGATACGCAGTATTTT	CAWGLAGGHGDTQYF
TRBJ2-5	TRBV5-1	-	-	TGCGCCAGCAGCTTGGAGGGGACACCCCCAGGAGAGACCCAGTACTTC	CASSLEGTPPGETQYF
TRBJ1-1	TRBV6-5	-	-	TGTGCCAGCAGTTACTCGGGCAGGGAGCGAGCTTTCTTT	CASSYSGRERAFF
TRBJ2-7	TRBV2	-	-	TGTGCCAGCCAAGGAGGGGAGGACTACGAGCAGTACTTC	CASQGGEDYEQYF
TRBJ2-2	TRBV6-6	-	-	TGTGCCAGCATAATAGCCGAAATGTTTGGCGGGGAGCTGTTTTTT	CASIIAEMFGGELFF
TRBJ2-5	TRBV4-1	-	-	TGCGCCAGCAGTCAAACCACCGGGACCCTACAAGAGACCCAGTACTTC	CASSQTTGTLQETQYF
TRBJ2-1	TRBV19	TRBD2	medium-sized	TGTGCCAGTAGTAGGGCTAGCGGGGGCGTGGAGCAGTTCTTC	CASSRASGGVEQFF
TRBJ2-2	TRBV19	TRBD2	-	TGTGCCAGTAGTACGGGCGGGAGGGCCTTAGCCGGGGAGCTGTTTTTT	CASSTGGRALAGELFF
TRBJ1-5	TRBV7-3	TRBD1	-	TGTGCCAGCAGCCGTGGGACAGGGAATCAGCCCCAGCATTTT	CASSRGTGNQPQHF
TRBJ2-1	TRBV2	TRBD2	-	TGTGCCAGCATTACTAGCGGGGGGGCCAATGAGCAGTTCTTC	CASITSGGANEQFF
TRBJ2-2	TRBV29-1	TRBD1	-	TGCAGCGTTGCCCGCCCGTCAGGGGGCGGCGGGGAGCTGTTTTTT	CSVARPSGGGGELFF
TRBJ2-7	TRBV6-5	-	once	TGTGCCAGCAGTGCCGCGGAGGGAGGCGGCTACGAGCAGTACTTC	CASSAAEGGGYEQYF
TRBJ1-6	TRBV9	-	once	TGTGCCAGCAGCGAGCAGGGTTGGAGTTCCTATAATTCACCCCTCCACTTT	CASSEQGWSSYNSPLHF
TRBJ2-1	TRBV14	-	-	TGTGCCAGCAGCCAAGATGCAATTGAGCAGTTCTTC	CASSQDAIEQFF
TRBJ1-1	TRBV5-5	TRBD1	-	TGTGCCAGCAGCCCCCGCAGGGGGGACACTGAAGCTTTCTTT	CASSPRRGDTEAFF
TRBJ2-3	TRBV19	-	-	TGTGCCAGTAGCGACTGGGACACCACAGATACGCAGTATTTT	CASSDWDTTDTQYF
TRBJ2-1	TRBV5-8	-	-	TGTGCCAGCAGCTTGTACCTCGGGAGCACCTACAATGAGCAGTTCTTC	CASSLYLGSTYNEQFF
TRBJ1-1	TRBV19	-	once	TGTGCCACCGAAGATTCGAGCCCTGAAGCTTTCTTT	CATEDSSPEAFF
TRBJ2-2	TRBV5-1	TRBD2	-	TGCGCCAGCAGCTTTAGCGGGGGGAACACCGGGGAGCTGTTTTTT	CASSFSGGNTGELFF
TRBJ1-1	TRBV19	-	-	TGTGCCAGTAGTATAGGAGCGAGGAGGGAAGCTTTCTTT	CASSIGARREAFF
TRBJ2-7	TRBV27	-	-	TGTGCCAGCAGTTTCCTCGGGTACGAGCAGTACTTC	CASSFLGYEQYF
TRBJ1-3	TRBV29-1	TRBD1	once	TGCAGCGTTTCGACAGGGTCTCGTAACACCATATATTTT	CSVSTGSRNTIYF
TRBJ1-4	TRBV12-5	TRBD1	medium-sized	TGTGCTAGTGGTTTTAGGGGGCTCGGGAATGAAAAACTGTTTTTT	CASGFRGLGNEKLFF
TRBJ1-5	TRBV27	-	-	TGTGCCAGCAAAGGCCAGGGAAGCAATCAGCCCCAGCATTTT	CASKGQGSNQPQHF
TRBJ2-7	TRBV6-5	TRBD1	many	TGTGCCAGCAGTATACAGGGGGCGGAATACGAGCAGTACTTC	CASSIQGAEYEQYF
TRBJ2-1	TRBV6-5	-	-	TGTGCCAGCAGTTACTCTGTAGGCAGCTCCTACAATGAGCAGTTCTTC	CASSYSVGSSYNEQFF
TRBJ1-6	TRBV4-3	-	-	TGCGCCAGCAGCCTTCACAGAGTTTCACTTGGTTCACCCCTCCACTTT	CASSLHRVSLGSPLHF
TRBJ1-1	TRBV10-3	TRBD1	-	TGTGCCATCAAGCGTCGTACAGGGGGCGCCGAAGCTTTCTTT	CAIKRRTGGAEAFF
TRBJ2-3	TRBV29-1	TRBD2	-	TGCAGCGTTGATGGCGGGAGAGTGGTGTGGGGCCCAGATACGCAGTATTTT	CSVDGGRVVWGPDTQYF
TRBJ1-1	TRBV4-3	-	-	TGCGCCAGCAGCCAAGACTTAATGGGGTCCCCAGGAACTGAAGCTTTCTTT	CASSQDLMGSPGTEAFF
TRBJ1-2	TRBV21-1	-	-	TGTGCCAGCAGCTCTGAGTCGACAGGGGCCAACTATGGCTACACCTTC	CASSSESTGANYGYTF
TRBJ1-5	TRBV11-1	-	-	TGTGCCAGCAGCCAGGGACGCAATCAGCCCCAGCATTTT	CASSQGRNQPQHF
TRBJ2-6	TRBV4-3	-	-	TGCGCCAGCAGCCAAAGAGCTCCCCTTCGATCTGGGGCCAACGTCCTGACTTTC	CASSQRAPLRSGANVLTF
TRBJ2-7	TRBV5-1	TRBD2	-	TGCGCCAGCAGCTTGGGAACTAGCGGGAGGGGGGACTACGAGCAGTACTTC	CASSLGTSGRGDYEQYF
TRBJ1-5	TRBV25-1	-	-	TGTGCCAGCAGTGAATACGGGGAACGGCAGCCCCAGCATTTT	CASSEYGERQPQHF
TRBJ1-2	TRBV14	TRBD1	once	TGTGCCAGCAGCCAGAAAAAGACCGGGACAGCCTATGGCTACACCTTC	CASSQKKTGTAYGYTF
TRBJ1-4	TRBV5-4	TRBD1	-	TGTGCCAGCAGCGCGATGGGACAGGGGAGGGATGAAAAACTGTTTTTT	CASSAMGQGRDEKLFF
TRBJ1-1	TRBV25-1	-	-	TGTGCCAGCAGTGTAGGAGGGGTGAACACTGAAGCTTTCTTT	CASSVGGVNTEAFF
TRBJ2-7	TRBV9	TRBD1	-	TGTGCCAGCAGCTTAACAGGGGAAGCCTACGAGCAGTACTTC	CASSLTGEAYEQYF
TRBJ1-2	TRBV7-3	-	-	TGTGCCAGCAGCTCACAGGGAAAAAGCTATGGCTACACCTTC	CASSSQGKSYGYTF
TRBJ1-4	TRBV27	TRBD1	-	TGTGCCAGCAGTTCAAACAGGGGATTTAGTGAAAAACTGTTTTTT	CASSSNRGFSEKLFF
TRBJ2-2	TRBV5-4	-	-	TGTGCCAGCAGCTTTTCCAGCGGGGAGCTGTTTTTT	CASSFSSGELFF
TRBJ2-1	TRBV19	-	-	TGTGCCAGTAGTATTGCTAGTCCCAATGAGCAGTTCTTC	CASSIASPNEQFF
TRBJ2-7	TRBV12-5	-	-	TGTGCTAGTGGTTTTGGTCAGGGATTAACCTACGAGCAGTACTTC	CASGFGQGLTYEQYF